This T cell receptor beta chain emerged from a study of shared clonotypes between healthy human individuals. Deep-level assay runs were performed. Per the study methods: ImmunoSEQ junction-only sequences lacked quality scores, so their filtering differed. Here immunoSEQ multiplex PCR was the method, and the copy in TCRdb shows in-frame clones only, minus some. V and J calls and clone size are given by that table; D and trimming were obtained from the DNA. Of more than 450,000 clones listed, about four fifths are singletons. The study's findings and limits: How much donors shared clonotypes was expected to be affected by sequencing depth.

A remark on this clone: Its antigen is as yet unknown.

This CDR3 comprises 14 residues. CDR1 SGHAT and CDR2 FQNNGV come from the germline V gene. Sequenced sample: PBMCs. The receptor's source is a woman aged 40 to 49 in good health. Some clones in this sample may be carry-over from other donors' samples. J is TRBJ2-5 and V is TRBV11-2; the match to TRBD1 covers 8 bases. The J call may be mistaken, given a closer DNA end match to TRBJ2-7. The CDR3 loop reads CASSSHPGQGEQYF. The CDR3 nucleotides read TGTGCCAGCAGTTCACACCCCGGACAGGGCGAGCAGTACTTC.